The source of this T cell receptor beta chain is a study of T cells in Graves' hyperthyroidism and ophthalmopathy. This clonotype has more than one count but fewer than ten. Authors of the study amplified TCR beta CDR3 regions from RNA transcripts. The HTBI primer set drove a first-round RT-PCR of the TCR CDR3. TCRdb independently ran MiXCR on the multiplex PCR reads; one entry per CDR3 protein. Here the sample spans over 500,000 distinct CDR3 sequences, about 15% being singletons. There are 14 residues in the CDR3. Germline V gives CDR1 MDHEN, CDR2 SYDVKM. V shed 4 bases and J shed 2 bases, with 12 bases lying between them.

This clonotype was obtained from a woman aged 40 to 55 with Graves' hyperthyroidism. The rearrangement uses TRBV28 and TRBJ2-7; D gene uncertain. Sample: blood. The CDR3 reads CASSSRHDPYEQYF. CDR3 nucleotide sequence: TGTGCCAGCAGTTCCCGACATGACCCCTACGAGCAGTACTTC.